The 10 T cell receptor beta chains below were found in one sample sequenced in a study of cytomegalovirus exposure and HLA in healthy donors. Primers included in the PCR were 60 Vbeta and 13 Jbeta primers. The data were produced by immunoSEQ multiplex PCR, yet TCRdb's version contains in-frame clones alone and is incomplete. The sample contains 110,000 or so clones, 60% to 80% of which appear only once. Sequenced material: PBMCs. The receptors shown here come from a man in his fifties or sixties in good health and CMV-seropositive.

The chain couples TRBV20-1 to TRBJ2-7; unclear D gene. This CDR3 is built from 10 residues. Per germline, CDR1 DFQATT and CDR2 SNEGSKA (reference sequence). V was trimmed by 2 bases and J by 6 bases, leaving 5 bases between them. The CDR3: CSARSFEQYF. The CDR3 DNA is TGCAGTGCTAGATCTTTCGAGCAGTACTTC.

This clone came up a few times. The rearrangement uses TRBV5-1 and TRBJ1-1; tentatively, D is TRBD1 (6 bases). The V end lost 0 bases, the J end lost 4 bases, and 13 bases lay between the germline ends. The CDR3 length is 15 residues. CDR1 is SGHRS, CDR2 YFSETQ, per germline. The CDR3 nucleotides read TGCGCCAGCAGCTTGGATCCAGGGGTCGGCACTGAAGCTTTCTTT. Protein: CASSLDPGVGTEAFF.

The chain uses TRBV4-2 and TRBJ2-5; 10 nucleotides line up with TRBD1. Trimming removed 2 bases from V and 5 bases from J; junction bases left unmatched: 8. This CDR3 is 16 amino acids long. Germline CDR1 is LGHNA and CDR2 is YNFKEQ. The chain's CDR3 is CASSQKLDRGYETQYF. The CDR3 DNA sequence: TGTGCCAGCAGCCAAAAATTGGACAGGGGGTATGAGACCCAGTACTTC.

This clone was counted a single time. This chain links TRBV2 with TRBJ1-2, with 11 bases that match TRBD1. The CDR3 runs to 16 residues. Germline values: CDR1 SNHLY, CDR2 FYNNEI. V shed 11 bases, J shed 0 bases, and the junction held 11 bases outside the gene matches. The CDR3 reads CACIEDRGLANYGYTF. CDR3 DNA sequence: TGTGCCTGCATAGAGGACAGGGGGCTAGCTAACTATGGCTACACCTTC. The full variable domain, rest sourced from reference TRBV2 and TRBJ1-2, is EPEVTQTPSHQVTQMGQEVILRCVPISNHLYFYWYRQILGQKVEFLVSFYNNEISEKSEIFDDQFSVERPDGSNFTLKIRSTKLEDSAMYFCACIEDRGLANYGYTFGSGTRLTVV.

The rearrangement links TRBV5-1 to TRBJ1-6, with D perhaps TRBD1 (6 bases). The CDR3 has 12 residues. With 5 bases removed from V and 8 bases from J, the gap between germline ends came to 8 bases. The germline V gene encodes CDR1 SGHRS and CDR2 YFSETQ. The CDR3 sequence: CASRGGDSPLHF. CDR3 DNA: TGCGCCAGCAGAGGGGGAGATTCACCCCTCCACTTT.

CDR3 bases: TGTGCCAGTAGTTATCGACAGCCGAACACTGAAGCTTTCTTT. This encodes CASSYRQPNTEAFF. This rearrangement joins TRBV19 to TRBJ1-1; tentative D call: TRBD1 (5 bases). Trimming took 5 bases from V and 1 from J, leaving 11 bases between them. This CDR3 region has 14 residues. Germline CDR1 is LNHDA and CDR2 is SQIVND (reference sequence).

The CDR3 reads CAWSLQDRGAQHF. In DNA form, the CDR3 reads TGTGCCTGGAGCCTACAGGACCGCGGGGCCCAGCATTTT. This chain joins TRBV30 and TRBJ1-5, with D possibly being TRBD1 (5 bases). The germline gives CDR1 GTSNPN, CDR2 SVGIG (reference sequence). V was cut by 3 bases and J by 11 bases, with 17 bases left in between. The CDR3 spans 13 residues.

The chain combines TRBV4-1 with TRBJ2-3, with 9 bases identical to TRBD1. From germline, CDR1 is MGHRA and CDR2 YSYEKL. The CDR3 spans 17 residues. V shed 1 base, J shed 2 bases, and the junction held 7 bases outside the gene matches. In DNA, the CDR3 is TGCGCCAGCAGCCAAGCAAAGGGACAGGGTCACACAGATACGCAGTATTTT. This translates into CASSQAKGQGHTDTQYF.

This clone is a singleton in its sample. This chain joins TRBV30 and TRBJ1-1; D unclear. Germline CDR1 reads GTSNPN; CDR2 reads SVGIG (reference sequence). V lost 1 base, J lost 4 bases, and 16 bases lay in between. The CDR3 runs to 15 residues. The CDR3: CAWSARHPPTTEAFF. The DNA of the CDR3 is TGTGCCTGGAGTGCCCGACATCCCCCGACCACTGAAGCTTTCTTT.

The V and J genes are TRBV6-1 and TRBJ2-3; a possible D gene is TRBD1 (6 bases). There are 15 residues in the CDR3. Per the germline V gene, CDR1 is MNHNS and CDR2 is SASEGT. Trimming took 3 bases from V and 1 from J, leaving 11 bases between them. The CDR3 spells CASSEGPGGTDTQYF. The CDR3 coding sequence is TGTGCCAGCAGTGAGGGACCAGGGGGCACAGATACGCAGTATTTT.